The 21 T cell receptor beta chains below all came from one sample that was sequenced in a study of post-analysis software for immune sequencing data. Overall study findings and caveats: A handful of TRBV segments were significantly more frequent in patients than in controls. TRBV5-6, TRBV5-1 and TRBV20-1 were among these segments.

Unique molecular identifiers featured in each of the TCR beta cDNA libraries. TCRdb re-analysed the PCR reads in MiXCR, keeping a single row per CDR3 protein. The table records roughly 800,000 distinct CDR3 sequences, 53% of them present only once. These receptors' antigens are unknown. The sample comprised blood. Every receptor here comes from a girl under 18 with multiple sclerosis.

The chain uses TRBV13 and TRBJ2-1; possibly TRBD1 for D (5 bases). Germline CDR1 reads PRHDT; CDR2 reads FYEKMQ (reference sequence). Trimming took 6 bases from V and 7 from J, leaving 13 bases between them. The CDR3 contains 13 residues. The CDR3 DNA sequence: TGTGCCAGCAGATTGGCCCCAGGGAATGAGCAGTTCTTC. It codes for CASRLAPGNEQFF.

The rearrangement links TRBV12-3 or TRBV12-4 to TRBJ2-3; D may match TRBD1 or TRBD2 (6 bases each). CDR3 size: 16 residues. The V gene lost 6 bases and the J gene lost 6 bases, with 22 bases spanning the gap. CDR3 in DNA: TGTGCCAGCAGCCCTTTAGGCAGGGGAGGTGTCGATACGCAGTATTTT. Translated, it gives CASSPLGRGGVDTQYF.

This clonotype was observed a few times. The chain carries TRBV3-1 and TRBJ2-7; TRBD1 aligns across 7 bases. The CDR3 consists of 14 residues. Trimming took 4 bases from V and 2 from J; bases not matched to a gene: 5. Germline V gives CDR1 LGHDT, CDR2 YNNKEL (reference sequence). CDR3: CASSRRQGPYEQYF. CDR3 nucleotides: TGTGCCAGCAGCCGCAGACAGGGCCCCTACGAGCAGTACTTC.

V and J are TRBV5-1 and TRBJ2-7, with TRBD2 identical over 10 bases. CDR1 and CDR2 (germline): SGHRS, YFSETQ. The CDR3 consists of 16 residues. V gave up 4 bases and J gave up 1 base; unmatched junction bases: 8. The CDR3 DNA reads TGCGCCAGCAGCACCCGGGCTAGCGGGGGATCCTACGAGCAGTACTTC. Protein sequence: CASSTRASGGSYEQYF. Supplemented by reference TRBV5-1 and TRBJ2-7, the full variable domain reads KAGVTQTPRYLIKTRGQQVTLSCSPISGHRSVSWYQQTPGQGLQFLFEYFSETQRNKGNFPGRFSGRQFSNSRSEMNVSTLELGDSALYLCASSTRASGGSYEQYFGPGTRLTVT.

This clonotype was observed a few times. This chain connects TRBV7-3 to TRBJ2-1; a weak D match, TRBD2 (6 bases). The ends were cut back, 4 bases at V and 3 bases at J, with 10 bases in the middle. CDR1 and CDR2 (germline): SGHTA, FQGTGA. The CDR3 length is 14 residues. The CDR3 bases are TGTGCCAGCAGCTCTTTCGGGAGCTACAATGAGCAGTTCTTC. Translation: CASSSFGSYNEQFF.

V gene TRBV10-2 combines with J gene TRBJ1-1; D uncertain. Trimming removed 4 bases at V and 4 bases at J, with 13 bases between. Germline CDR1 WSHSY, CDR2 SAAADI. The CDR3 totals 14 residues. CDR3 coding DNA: TGCGCCAGCAGTGCTCAGGACGTGGGCACTGAAGCTTTCTTT. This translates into CASSAQDVGTEAFF.

Here the CDR3 reads CASSPGQGMTQPQHF. Written as DNA, the CDR3 is TGTGCCAGCAGCCCAGGGCAGGGAATGACTCAGCCCCAGCATTTT. The chain is built from TRBV12-3 or TRBV12-4 and TRBJ1-5, with D possibly TRBD1 on 5 matching bases. There are 15 residues in the CDR3. V was shortened by 6 bases and J by 6 bases, with 18 bases between the two germline ends.

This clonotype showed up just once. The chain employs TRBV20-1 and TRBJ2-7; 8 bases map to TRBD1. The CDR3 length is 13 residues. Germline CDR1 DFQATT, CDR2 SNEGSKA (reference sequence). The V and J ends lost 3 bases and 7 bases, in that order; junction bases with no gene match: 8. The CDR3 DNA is TGCAGTGCTAGCCACCCCGACAGGGGAGAGCAGTACTTC. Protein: CSASHPDRGEQYF.

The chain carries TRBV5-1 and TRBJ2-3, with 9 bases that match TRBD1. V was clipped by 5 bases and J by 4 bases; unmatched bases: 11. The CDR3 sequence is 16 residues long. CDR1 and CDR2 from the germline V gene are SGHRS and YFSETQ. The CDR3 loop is CASRWGQGGPADTQYF. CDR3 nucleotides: TGCGCCAGCAGGTGGGGACAGGGCGGTCCTGCAGATACGCAGTATTTT.

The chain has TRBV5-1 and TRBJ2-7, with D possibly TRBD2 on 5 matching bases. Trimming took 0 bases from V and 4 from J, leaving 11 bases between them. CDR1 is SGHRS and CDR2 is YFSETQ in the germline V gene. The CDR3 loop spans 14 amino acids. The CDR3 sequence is CASSLGTPGYEQYF. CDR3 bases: TGCGCCAGCAGCTTGGGGACTCCTGGGTACGAGCAGTACTTC.

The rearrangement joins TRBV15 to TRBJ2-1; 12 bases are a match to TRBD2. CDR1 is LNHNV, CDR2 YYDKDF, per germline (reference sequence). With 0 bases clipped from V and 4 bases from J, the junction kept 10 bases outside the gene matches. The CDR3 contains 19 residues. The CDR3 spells CATSREALAGGLDYNEQFF. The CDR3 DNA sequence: TGTGCCACCAGCAGAGAGGCGCTAGCGGGGGGGCTAGATTACAATGAGCAGTTCTTC. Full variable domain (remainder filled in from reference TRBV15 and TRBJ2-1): DAMVIQNPRYQVTQFGKPVTLSCSQTLNHNVMYWYQQKSSQAPKLLFHYYDKDFNNEADTPDNFQSRRPNTSFCFLDIRSPGLGDTAMYLCATSREALAGGLDYNEQFFGPGTRLTVL.

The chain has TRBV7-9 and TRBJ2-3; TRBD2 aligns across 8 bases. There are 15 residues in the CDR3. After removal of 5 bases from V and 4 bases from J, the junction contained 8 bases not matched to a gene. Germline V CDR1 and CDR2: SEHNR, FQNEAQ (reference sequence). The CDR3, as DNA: TGTGCCAGCAGCACAGGACTAGCTCCGGCAGATACGCAGTATTTT. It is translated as CASSTGLAPADTQYF. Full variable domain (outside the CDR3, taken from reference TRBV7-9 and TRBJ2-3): DTGVSQNPRHKITKRGQNVTFRCDPISEHNRLYWYRQTLGQGPEFLTYFQNEAQLEKSRLLSDRFSAERPKGSFSTLEIQRTEQGDSAMYLCASSTGLAPADTQYFGPGTRLTVL.

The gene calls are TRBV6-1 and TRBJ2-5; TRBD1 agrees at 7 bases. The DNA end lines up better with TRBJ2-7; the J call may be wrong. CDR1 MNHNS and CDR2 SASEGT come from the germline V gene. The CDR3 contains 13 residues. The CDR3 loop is CASTSYRGYEQYF. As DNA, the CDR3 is TGTGCCAGCACGTCATACAGGGGCTACGAGCAGTACTTC.

CDR3 DNA sequence: TGTGCCAGCAGTTACTCTATCGAGACCCAGTTCTTC. Translated: CASSYSIETQFF. The J gene is TRBJ2-1, the V gene TRBV6-6; D not resolved. The germline gives CDR1 MNHNY, CDR2 SVGAGI (reference sequence). There are 12 residues in the CDR3. Trimming stripped 0 bases from V and 13 bases from J, with 10 bases between.

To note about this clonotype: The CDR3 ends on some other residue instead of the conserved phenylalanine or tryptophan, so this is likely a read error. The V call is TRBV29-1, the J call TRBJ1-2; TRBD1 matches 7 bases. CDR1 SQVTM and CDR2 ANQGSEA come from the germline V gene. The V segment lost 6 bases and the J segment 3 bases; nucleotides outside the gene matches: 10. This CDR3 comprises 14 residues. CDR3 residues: CSVDLTGRDYGYTV. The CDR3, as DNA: TGCAGCGTGGACCTGACAGGGCGAGACTATGGCTACACCGTC.

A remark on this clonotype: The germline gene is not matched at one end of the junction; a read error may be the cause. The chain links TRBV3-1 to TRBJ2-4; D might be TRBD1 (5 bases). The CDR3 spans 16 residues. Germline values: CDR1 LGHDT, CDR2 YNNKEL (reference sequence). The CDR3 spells CASGQDMGPGISIQYF. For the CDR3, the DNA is TGTGCCAGCGGCCAAGATATGGGGCCAGGGATAAGCATTCAGTACTTC.

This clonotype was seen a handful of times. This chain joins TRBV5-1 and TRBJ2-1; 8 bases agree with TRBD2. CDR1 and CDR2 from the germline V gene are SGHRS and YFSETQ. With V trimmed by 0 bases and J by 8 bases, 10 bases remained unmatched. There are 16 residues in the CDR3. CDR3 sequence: CASSLDPGLVVDEQFF. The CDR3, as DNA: TGCGCCAGCAGCTTGGATCCGGGACTAGTTGTGGATGAGCAGTTCTTC.

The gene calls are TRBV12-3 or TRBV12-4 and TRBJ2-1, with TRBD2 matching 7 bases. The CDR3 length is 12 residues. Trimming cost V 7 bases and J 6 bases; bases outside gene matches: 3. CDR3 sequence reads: CASTRGFNEQFF. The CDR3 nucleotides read TGTGCCAGCACGCGGGGGTTCAATGAGCAGTTCTTC.

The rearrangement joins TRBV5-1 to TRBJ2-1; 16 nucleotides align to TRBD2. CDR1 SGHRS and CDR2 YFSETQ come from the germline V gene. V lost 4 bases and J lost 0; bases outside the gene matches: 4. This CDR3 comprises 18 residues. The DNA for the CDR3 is TGCGCCAGCAGCCACGGGACTAGCGGGAGGGACTCCTACAATGAGCAGTTCTTC. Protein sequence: CASSHGTSGRDSYNEQFF.

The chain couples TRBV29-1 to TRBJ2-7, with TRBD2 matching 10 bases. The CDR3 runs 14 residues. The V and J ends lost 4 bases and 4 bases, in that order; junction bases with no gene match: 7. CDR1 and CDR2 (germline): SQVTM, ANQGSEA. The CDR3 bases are TGCAGCGTTGGGGATGCTAGCGGGGGATACGAGCAGTACTTC. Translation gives CSVGDASGGYEQYF.

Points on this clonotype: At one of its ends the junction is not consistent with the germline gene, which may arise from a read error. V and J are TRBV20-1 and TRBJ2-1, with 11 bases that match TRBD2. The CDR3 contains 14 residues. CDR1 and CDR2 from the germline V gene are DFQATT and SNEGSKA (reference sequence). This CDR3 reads CSAIAGGGWDERFF. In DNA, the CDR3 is TGCAGTGCTATAGCGGGAGGGGGCTGGGATGAGCGGTTCTTC.